This TCR beta chain was retrieved from a study of T cell changes during pregnancy in multiple sclerosis. Germline CDR1 is SGHAT and CDR2 is FQNNGV. V was cut by 4 bases and J by 3 bases, with 7 bases left in between. The CDR3 length is 12 residues. Sequenced by immunoSEQ multiplex PCR; TCRdb stores in-frame clones only, minus some. The sample gives roughly 72,000 clones, roughly 90% of which show up once; approximately 1% is in the top ten. In this sample, this clone turned up many times. This clonotype was obtained from a female donor in good health, enrolled as a control in a pregnancy study. The chain links TRBV11-2 to TRBJ2-7; D gene unclear. The sequencing used peripheral blood, collected in the first trimester of pregnancy. CDR3 amino acids: CASSYGGYEQYF. In nucleotides, the CDR3 is TGTGCCAGCAGCTATGGCGGCTACGAGCAGTACTTC.